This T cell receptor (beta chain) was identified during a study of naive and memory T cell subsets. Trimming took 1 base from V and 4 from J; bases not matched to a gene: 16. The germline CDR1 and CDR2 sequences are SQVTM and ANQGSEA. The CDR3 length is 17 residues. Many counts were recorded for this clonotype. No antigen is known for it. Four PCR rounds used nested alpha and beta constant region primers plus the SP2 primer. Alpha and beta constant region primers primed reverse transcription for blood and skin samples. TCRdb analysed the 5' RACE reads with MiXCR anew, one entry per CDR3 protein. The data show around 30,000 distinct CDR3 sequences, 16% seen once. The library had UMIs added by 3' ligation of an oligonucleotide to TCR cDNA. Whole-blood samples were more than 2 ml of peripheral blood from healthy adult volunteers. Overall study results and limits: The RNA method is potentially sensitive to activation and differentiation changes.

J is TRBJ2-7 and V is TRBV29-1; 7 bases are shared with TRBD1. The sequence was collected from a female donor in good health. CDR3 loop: CSVEVDPGKGQIYEQYF. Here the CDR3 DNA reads TGCAGCGTTGAAGTCGACCCTGGGAAGGGACAGATATACGAGCAGTACTTC.